This TCR beta chain emerged from a study of response to subunit inactivated influenza vaccine. This CDR3 spans 14 amino acids. The V and J ends lost 6 bases and 4 bases respectively, with 19 bases between them. Germline V gene data show CDR1 as DFQATT and CDR2 as SNEGSKA (reference sequence). This clonotype has a handful of counts. The antigen is unknown. TCRdb recomputed calls from the RT-PCR reads with MiXCR, one row per CDR3 protein. The sample records 700,000 to 800,000 distinct CDR3 sequences, approximately 18% being singletons. Broader study findings: The authors suggested that every seasonal influenza vaccination recruits few new T cells.

Sequences were derived from PBMCs from blood, sampled more than 4 days after vaccination. The chain employs TRBV20-1 and TRBJ2-7; D perhaps matches TRBD1 (5 bases). This TCR derives from a man aged 50 or older who received an inactivated influenza vaccine. CDR3 amino acids: CSAIARQFPYEQYF. The CDR3 DNA sequence: TGCAGTGCCATCGCACGACAGTTCCCGTACGAGCAGTACTTC.